These 12 T cell receptor beta chains came from one sample sequenced in a study of cytomegalovirus exposure and HLA in healthy donors. Use of 60 Vbeta and 13 Jbeta primers characterized the PCR. Profiled with immunoSEQ multiplex PCR; TCRdb holds only in-frame clones, not every one. The data show under 200,000 clones, with around 77% seen just once and about 1.4% held by the top ten. Sequencing was carried out using PBMCs. The receptor source for this set is a woman aged 25 to 39 in good health and CMV-seronegative.

V is TRBV28 and J is TRBJ2-1; maybe TRBD2 (5 bases). Germline V gene sequence: CDR1 MDHEN, CDR2 SYDVKM. V shed 5 bases and J shed 9 bases, with 20 bases lying between them. CDR3 length: 15 residues. CDR3 amino acids: CASSPADAGPGEQFF. In DNA form, the CDR3 reads TGTGCCAGCAGTCCCGCGGATGCGGGCCCCGGTGAGCAGTTCTTC.

V gene TRBV7-2 combines with J gene TRBJ2-6; tentative D call: TRBD1 (6 bases). Trimming pared 4 bases from V and 3 bases from J, leaving 10 bases between. This CDR3 has 15 amino acids. Germline CDR1 is SGHTA and CDR2 is FQGNSA. CDR3 coding DNA: TGTGCCAGCAGCTCAGGGGAAGGTGGGGCCAACGTCCTGACTTTC. This codes for CASSSGEGGANVLTF.

The rearrangement joins TRBV28 to TRBJ1-5, with D possibly TRBD1 on 6 matching bases. This CDR3 is 13 amino acids long. Trimming shortened V by 10 bases and J by 6 bases, and 16 bases separated the two germline ends. The germline V gene encodes CDR1 MDHEN and CDR2 SYDVKM. CDR3 sequence: CATHTGLGQPQHF. The CDR3 DNA reads as TGTGCCACCCATACAGGGTTAGGTCAGCCCCAGCATTTT.

This clone occurred once. The gene calls are TRBV5-6 and TRBJ1-2, with D unclear. V lost 3 bases and J lost 0, with 9 bases in between. CDR3 size: 14 residues. CDR1 and CDR2 (germline): SGHDT, YYEEEE. CDR3 nucleotide sequence: TGTGCCAGCAGCTGGGAGGGTTCTAACTATGGCTACACCTTC. Its translation: CASSWEGSNYGYTF.

The J gene is TRBJ1-1, the V gene TRBV18; perhaps TRBD1 as D (5 bases). Germline V CDR1 and CDR2: KGHSH, LQKENI. The CDR3 covers 16 residues. Trimming stripped 4 bases from V and 3 bases from J, with 18 bases between. Here the CDR3 reads CASSLRGAGSDTEAFF. The CDR3 DNA reads as TGTGCCAGCTCACTAAGAGGAGCAGGGTCGGACACTGAAGCTTTCTTT.

The table lists this clone with a few counts. The chain joins TRBV9 to TRBJ2-5; 8 positions agree with TRBD2. J lost 7 bases, V lost 3 bases, and 14 bases had no gene match. CDR1 is SGDLS, CDR2 YYNGEE, per germline. The CDR3 sequence is 16 residues long. The CDR3 coding sequence is TGTGCCAGCAGCGGGGTGGCGGGGGGCACCTTCGGGACCCAGTACTTC. Amino acids: CASSGVAGGTFGTQYF. Full variable domain (rest looked up from reference TRBV9 and TRBJ2-5): DSGVTQTPKHLITATGQRVTLRCSPRSGDLSVYWYQQSLDQGLQFLIQYYNGEERAKGNILERFSAQQFPDLHSELNLSSLELGDSALYFCASSGVAGGTFGTQYFGPGTRLLVL.

This clone turned up a few times. The chain joins TRBV29-1 to TRBJ2-3, with D tentatively TRBD1 (6 bases). The CDR3 spans 14 residues. V was pared by 7 bases and J by 2 bases, with 16 bases between. Germline CDR1 reads SQVTM; CDR2 reads ANQGSEA. Here the CDR3 reads CSAAPDSPTDTQYF. CDR3 nucleotide sequence: TGCAGCGCCGCCCCGGACAGCCCCACAGATACGCAGTATTTT.

This clone showed up just once. The V gene is TRBV6-1, the J gene TRBJ1-2; possibly TRBD1 for D (6 bases). There are 15 residues in the CDR3. V lost 0 bases and J 3 bases, leaving 11 bases between the germline ends. The V gene's germline CDR1 is MNHNS and CDR2 SASEGT. CDR3 sequence reads: CASSEAAGAHYGYTF. The CDR3 region has the DNA TGTGCCAGCAGTGAAGCGGCAGGGGCGCACTATGGCTACACCTTC.

The chain employs TRBV5-6 and TRBJ2-4; D gene ambiguous. This CDR3 has 12 residues. Germline values: CDR1 SGHDT, CDR2 YYEEEE. V lost 2 bases to trimming and J lost 8 bases, with 8 bases between them. The CDR3 DNA sequence: TGTGCCAGCAGCTTTGGTTCGGACATTCAGTACTTC. Translated: CASSFGSDIQYF.

The chain is built from TRBV27 and TRBJ2-3, with 10 bases fitting TRBD2. V dropped 5 bases and J dropped 11; count of bases not matched to a gene: 16. This CDR3 has 16 amino acids. CDR1 is MNHEY, CDR2 SMNVEV, per germline (reference sequence). The CDR3 sequence is CASSLIAGGQPQGQYF. The CDR3 bases are TGTGCCAGCAGTCTTATAGCGGGGGGACAACCCCAGGGGCAGTATTTT.

The chain uses TRBV9 and TRBJ1-6; D is ambiguous. Trimming stripped 0 bases from V and 6 bases from J, with 4 bases between. This CDR3 has 13 amino acids. Germline V gene data show CDR1 as SGDLS and CDR2 as YYNGEE. For the CDR3, the DNA is TGTGCCAGCAGCGTAGGGGCTAATTCACCCCTCCACTTT. Protein: CASSVGANSPLHF. Combining the CDR3 with reference TRBV9 and TRBJ1-6 gives the whole variable domain DSGVTQTPKHLITATGQRVTLRCSPRSGDLSVYWYQQSLDQGLQFLIQYYNGEERAKGNILERFSAQQFPDLHSELNLSSLELGDSALYFCASSVGANSPLHFGNGTRLTVT.

The V call is TRBV6-4, the J call TRBJ2-2; D perhaps matches TRBD1 (6 bases). Germline-derived CDR1 and CDR2 are MRHNA and SNTAGT. The V gene lost 6 bases and the J gene lost 4 bases, with 18 bases spanning the gap. This CDR3 is 16 amino acids long. The CDR3 DNA reads TGTGCCAGCAGCTCAGGGGTCGCGGAGTCCACCGGGGAGCTGTTTTTT. Translating it yields CASSSGVAESTGELFF.